This passage covers 18 T cell receptor beta chains from one sample sequenced in a study of T-cell reconstitution after alpha-beta-depleted transplantation in children. It was with unique molecular identifiers that the TCRbeta library was prepared. TCRdb used MiXCR to reprocess the PCR reads, holding one entry per CDR3 protein. The profile covers more than 300,000 distinct CDR3 sequences, with roughly 16% appearing a single time and around 41% taken by the ten largest. The source was PBMCs, mostly from graft donor cells, collected 360 days after TCRalphabeta/CD19-depleted stem cell transplant. These receptors were collected from a male patient between 2 and 10 years old who had a stem cell transplant for acute lymphoblastic leukemia, so the T cells may come from the graft donor.

At least ten counts were recorded for this clonotype. The chain uses TRBV28 and TRBJ2-1, with TRBD1 identical over 9 bases. This CDR3 contains 16 residues. With V trimmed by 5 bases and J by 6 bases, 11 bases remained unmatched. CDR1 and CDR2 from the germline V gene are MDHEN and SYDVKM. The CDR3 reads CASSPITGTGSNEQFF. The CDR3 nucleotides read TGTGCCAGCAGTCCCATCACCGGGACAGGGTCCAATGAGCAGTTCTTC. The variable domain in full, with the rest retrieved from reference TRBV28 and TRBJ2-1, is DVKVTQSSRYLVKRTGEKVFLECVQDMDHENMFWYRQDPGLGLRLIYFSYDVKMKEKGDIPEGYSVSREKKERFSLILESASTNQTSMYLCASSPITGTGSNEQFFGPGTRLTVL.

This chain links TRBV20-1 with TRBJ2-7, with 9 bases lining up with TRBD2. This CDR3 has 13 residues. The V gene's germline CDR1 is DFQATT and CDR2 SNEGSKA (reference sequence). V gave up 6 bases and J gave up 5 bases; unmatched junction bases: 8. DNA for the CDR3: TGCAGTGCGTTAGCGGGAGATTCCAACGAGCAGTACTTC. Translation gives CSALAGDSNEQYF.

The V gene is TRBV5-1, the J gene TRBJ2-2; no firm D call. The germline V gene encodes CDR1 SGHRS and CDR2 YFSETQ. With 0 bases removed from V and 2 bases from J, the gap between germline ends came to 8 bases. The length of the CDR3 is 15 residues. The CDR3 loop reads CASSLGRINTGELFF. The CDR3 DNA follows: TGCGCCAGCAGCTTGGGCCGGATTAACACCGGGGAGCTGTTTTTT.

A few counts support this clonotype. This sequence joins TRBV28 and TRBJ2-1, with TRBD2 matching over 7 bases. In germline, CDR1 is MDHEN, CDR2 SYDVKM. The CDR3 has 18 residues. V lost 2 bases, J lost 6 bases, and 16 bases stayed unmatched. The CDR3 reads CASSLRVGGSGPINEQFF. As DNA, the CDR3 is TGTGCCAGCAGTTTACGCGTTGGCGGGAGTGGTCCCATCAATGAGCAGTTCTTC. Filled out from reference TRBV28 and TRBJ2-1, the complete variable domain reads DVKVTQSSRYLVKRTGEKVFLECVQDMDHENMFWYRQDPGLGLRLIYFSYDVKMKEKGDIPEGYSVSREKKERFSLILESASTNQTSMYLCASSLRVGGSGPINEQFFGPGTRLTVL.

This chain links TRBV28 with TRBJ1-2, with TRBD1 as a possible D gene (5 bases). Germline CDR1 and CDR2: MDHEN and SYDVKM. The CDR3 loop spans 16 amino acids. V lost 1 base and J 5 bases, leaving 17 bases between the germline ends. CDR3 residues: CASSLLSQGRVYGYTF. In nucleotides, the CDR3 is TGTGCCAGCAGTTTATTATCTCAGGGAAGAGTATATGGCTACACCTTC.

The CDR3 DNA follows: TGTGCCAGCAGTGGGGGGGGACTAGCGGCTACAGATACGCAGTATTTT. It codes for CASSGGGLAATDTQYF. The V call is TRBV2, the J call TRBJ2-3, with TRBD2 matching 11 bases. Unmatched junction bases numbered 6, after V lost 4 bases and J lost 3 bases. From germline, CDR1 is SNHLY and CDR2 FYNNEI. The length of the CDR3 is 16 residues.

V gene TRBV7-2 combines with J gene TRBJ1-3; 9 nucleotides align to TRBD1. The germline gives CDR1 SGHTA, CDR2 FQGNSA. V was pared by 4 bases and J by 1 base, with 5 bases of the junction left unmatched. The CDR3 covers 16 residues. The CDR3 region is CASSSRDRESGNTIYF. DNA for the CDR3: TGTGCCAGCAGCTCCCGGGACAGGGAGTCTGGAAACACCATATATTTT. The complete variable domain, with remaining parts taken from reference TRBV7-2 and TRBJ1-3, reads GAGVSQSPSNKVTEKGKDVELRCDPISGHTALYWYRQSLGQGLEFLIYFQGNSAPDKSGLPSDRFSAERTGGSVSTLTIQRTQQEDSAVYLCASSSRDRESGNTIYFGEGSWLTVV.

In DNA, the CDR3 is TGTGCCTGGAAGGGACAGGGGAATGCGGAGACCCAGTACTTC. This codes for CAWKGQGNAETQYF. V gene TRBV30 combines with J gene TRBJ2-5; 10 bases line up with TRBD1. This CDR3 has 14 residues. Trimming removed 4 bases from V and 5 bases from J; junction bases left unmatched: 7. Germline V lookup: CDR1 GTSNPN, CDR2 SVGIG (reference sequence).

This clonotype was seen a few times. The chain couples TRBV7-9 to TRBJ2-3, with D unclear. Trimming left V 2 bases short and J 6 bases short, with 9 bases between. The CDR3 is 13 residues long. Germline loops: CDR1 SEHNR, CDR2 FQNEAQ (reference sequence). CDR3 DNA: TGTGCCAGCAGCTTAAGGCTGGGGGATACGCAGTATTTT. It encodes CASSLRLGDTQYF.

This clonotype has more than one count but fewer than ten. V gene TRBV3-1 combines with J gene TRBJ2-4; perhaps TRBD2 as D (5 bases). Germline lookup yields CDR1 LGHDT and CDR2 YNNKEL (reference sequence). The CDR3 contains 15 residues. V shed 1 base and J shed 1 base, with 8 bases lying between them. Here the CDR3 DNA reads TGTGCCAGCAGCCAAGGAGGGTGGGCCAAAAACATTCAGTACTTC. It is translated as CASSQGGWAKNIQYF. The variable domain in full, completed from reference TRBV3-1 and TRBJ2-4, reads DTAVSQTPKYLVTQMGNDKSIKCEQNLGHDTMYWYKQDSKKFLKIMFSYNNKELIINETVPNRFSPKSPDKAHLNLHINSLELGDSAVYFCASSQGGWAKNIQYFGAGTRLSVL.

The rearrangement links TRBV25-1 to TRBJ1-4, with D uncertain. In germline, CDR1 is MGHDK, CDR2 SYGVNS. Trimming took off 6 bases at V and 0 bases at J, with 11 bases between the two ends. CDR3 size: 15 residues. In DNA, the CDR3 is TGTGCCAGCAGCGAGACGGTTGCAACTAATGAAAAACTGTTTTTT. Its translation is CASSETVATNEKLFF.

The V call is TRBV2, the J call TRBJ2-1; 9 bases fit TRBD2. J lost 6 bases, V lost 6 bases, and 6 bases had no gene match. The germline V gene has CDR1 SNHLY and CDR2 FYNNEI. This CDR3 contains 14 residues. CDR3: CASSGLAGFNEQFF. DNA for the CDR3: TGTGCCAGCAGCGGGCTAGCGGGATTCAATGAGCAGTTCTTC.

This clonotype turned up a few times. The chain employs TRBV20-1 and TRBJ2-5, with D possibly matching TRBD2 (6 bases). The germline gives CDR1 DFQATT, CDR2 SNEGSKA (reference sequence). The CDR3 has 13 amino acids. In nucleotides, the CDR3 is TGCAGCGCCCGCCCGGGACTCCAAGAGACCCAGTACTTC. This gives the protein CSARPGLQETQYF.

This clonotype was recorded at least ten times. The CDR3 DNA follows: TGCAGCGTCAGGACAGACTATGGCTACACCTTC. It codes for CSVRTDYGYTF. The chain links TRBV29-1 to TRBJ1-2; D possibly corresponds to TRBD1 (6 bases). Germline assignment: CDR1 SQVTM and CDR2 ANQGSEA. V was pared by 6 bases and J by 3 bases, with 8 bases between. The CDR3 contains 11 residues.

Only a few counts were recorded for this clonotype. The V gene is TRBV5-1, the J gene TRBJ2-3; 7 bases agree with TRBD2. Germline V gene data show CDR1 as SGHRS and CDR2 as YFSETQ. The CDR3 has 14 residues. The V and J ends lost 4 bases and 2 bases, in that order; junction bases with no gene match: 4. The CDR3 loop reads CASSSGTNTDTQYF. DNA of the CDR3: TGCGCCAGCAGCAGCGGGACGAACACAGATACGCAGTATTTT. The variable domain in full, with the rest retrieved from reference TRBV5-1 and TRBJ2-3, is KAGVTQTPRYLIKTRGQQVTLSCSPISGHRSVSWYQQTPGQGLQFLFEYFSETQRNKGNFPGRFSGRQFSNSRSEMNVSTLELGDSALYLCASSSGTNTDTQYFGPGTRLTVL.

In its sample, this clonotype was seen many times. The chain is built from TRBV19 and TRBJ2-3; unclear D gene. V was trimmed by 6 bases and J by 6 bases, leaving 16 bases between them. This CDR3 has 14 residues. Germline loops: CDR1 LNHDA, CDR2 SQIVND (reference sequence). CDR3 protein: CASRPVDPLDTQYF. CDR3 bases: TGTGCCAGTAGACCGGTGGACCCCTTGGATACGCAGTATTTT.

This chain joins TRBV20-1 and TRBJ2-7; D not certain. The V end was cut by 5 bases, the J end by 4 bases, with 12 bases between. The CDR3 length is 12 residues. The germline CDR1 and CDR2 sequences are DFQATT and SNEGSKA (reference sequence). This CDR3 is CSAYKTEYEQYF. For the CDR3, the DNA is TGCAGTGCTTATAAGACGGAGTACGAGCAGTACTTC.

The chain recombines TRBV10-3 with TRBJ1-1, with D hard to call. V was cut by 2 bases and J by 1 base, with 8 bases left in between. Germline values: CDR1 ENHRY, CDR2 SYGVKD. The CDR3 is 14 amino acids. The CDR3 nucleotides read TGTGCCATCAGTGAGATCGTTTGGAACACTGAAGCTTTCTTT. Its translation is CAISEIVWNTEAFF.